This T cell receptor beta chain was observed in a study of T cell responses to AZD1222 COVID-19 vaccine. Study in general: Second-dose intervals of approximately 4 or approximately 12 weeks were pooled.

This CDR3 contains 14 residues. Germline V CDR1 and CDR2: SGDLS, YYNGEE. V was trimmed by 4 bases and J by 8 bases, leaving 18 bases between them. The data were produced by immunoSEQ multiplex PCR, yet TCRdb's version contains in-frame clones alone and is incomplete. The data show about 120,000 clones, under 95% seen once. The material was peripheral blood, obtained on day 0 of AZD1222 vaccination. The chain carries TRBV9 and TRBJ1-2; D remains ambiguous. This TCR derives from an adult in good health. DNA of the CDR3: TGTGCCAGCAGCCTTCCGGAGGGCGGGAGGGGCTACACCTTC. This sequence encodes CASSLPEGGRGYTF.